The sequence of this T cell receptor (beta chain) was determined in a study of graft-versus-host responses after intestinal transplantation. The CDR3 sequence is 14 residues long. Germline V gene sequence: CDR1 SGHRS, CDR2 YFSETQ. V was pared by 2 bases and J by 5 bases, with 13 bases between. Profiled with immunoSEQ multiplex PCR; TCRdb holds only in-frame clones, not every one. The sample contains roughly 28,000 clones, nearly 90% of which appear only once. Here the sequenced sample was PBMCs, taken nearly 470 days after intestinal transplantation. This TCR derives from a human patient who received an intestinal transplant, so some T cells may come from the graft donor. This chain links TRBV5-1 with TRBJ1-1, with D perhaps TRBD1 (6 bases). CDR3 sequence (DNA): TGCGCCAGCAGCTTTACAGGGAAGGGGACTGAAGCTTTCTTT. Encoded protein: CASSFTGKGTEAFF.